Sequencing of this TCR beta chain was carried out in a study of CD8+ T cells in alopecia areata. About the research overall: For 6 to 18 months, tofacitinib was taken, and 6 months off drug followed. General study findings and limits: Sequenced scalp T cells also include alphabeta T cells resident in normal skin. More clonal than normal scalp was lesional scalp, particularly alopecia totalis/universalis.

A FACSAria was used to sort CD4+ and CD8+ T cells. These cells came from PBMCs. Once RNA had been extracted, it was reverse transcribed into cDNA to act as the sequencing template. Data came from immunoSEQ multiplex PCR; TCRdb stores just in-frame clones and leaves some out. Among around 140,000 clones listed, about nine tenths were seen once. The CDR3 length is 14 residues. J gave up 1 base and V 5 bases, and 3 bases lay outside the gene matches. Germline assignment: CDR1 SGHTA and CDR2 FQGTGA. For this clone: Its matching antigen is unknown.

This sample comprised CD8+ T cells sorted from blood, obtained at week 0. This chain connects TRBV7-3 to TRBJ2-5; 8 nucleotides agree with TRBD1. This clonotype was obtained from a human donor with alopecia areata. For the CDR3, the DNA is TGTGCCAGCAGCCAAACAGGGGGCCAAGAGACCCAGTACTTC. Translating gives CASSQTGGQETQYF.